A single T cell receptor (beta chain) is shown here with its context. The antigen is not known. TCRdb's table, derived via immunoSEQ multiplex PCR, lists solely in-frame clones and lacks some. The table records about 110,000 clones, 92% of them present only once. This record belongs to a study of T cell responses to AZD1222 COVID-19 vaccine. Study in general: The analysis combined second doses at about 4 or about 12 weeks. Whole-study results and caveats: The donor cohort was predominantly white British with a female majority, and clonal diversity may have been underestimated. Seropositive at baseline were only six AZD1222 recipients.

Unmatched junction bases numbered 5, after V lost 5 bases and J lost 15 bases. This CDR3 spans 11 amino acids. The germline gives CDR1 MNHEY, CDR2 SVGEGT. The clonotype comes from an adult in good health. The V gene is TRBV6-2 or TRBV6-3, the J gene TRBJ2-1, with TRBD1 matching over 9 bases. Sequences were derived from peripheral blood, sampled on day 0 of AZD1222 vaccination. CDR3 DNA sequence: TGTGCCAGCAGTAACGGACAGGGGTGGTTCTTC. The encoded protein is CASSNGQGWFF.